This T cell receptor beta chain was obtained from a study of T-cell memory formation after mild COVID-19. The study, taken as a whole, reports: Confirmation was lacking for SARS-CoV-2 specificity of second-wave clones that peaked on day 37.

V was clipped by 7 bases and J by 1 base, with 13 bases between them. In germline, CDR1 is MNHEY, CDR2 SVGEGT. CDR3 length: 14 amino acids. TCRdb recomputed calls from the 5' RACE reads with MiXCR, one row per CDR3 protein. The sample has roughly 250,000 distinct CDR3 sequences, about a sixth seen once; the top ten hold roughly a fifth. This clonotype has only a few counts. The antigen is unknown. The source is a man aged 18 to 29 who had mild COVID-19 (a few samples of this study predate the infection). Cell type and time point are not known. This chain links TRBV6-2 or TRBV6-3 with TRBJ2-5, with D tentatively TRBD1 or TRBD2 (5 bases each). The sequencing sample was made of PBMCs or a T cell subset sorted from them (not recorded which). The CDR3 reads CASKAGTAQETQYF. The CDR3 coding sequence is TGTGCCAGCAAGGCCGGGACGGCCCAAGAGACCCAGTACTTC.